One sample yielded the 2 T cell receptor beta chains listed below, sequenced in a study of cytomegalovirus exposure and HLA in healthy donors (dated by TCRdb to the late 2010s). The library was built by means of the immunoSEQ multiplex PCR assay. For the multiplex PCR, a mixture combining 60 forward primers for TCR Vbeta segments and 13 reverse primers for TCR Jbeta segments was used. TCRdb re-hosts the immuneACCESS table, in-frame sequences only. Its copies lack some clones; in the studies checked, an unresolved V gene accounts for under half of them, and the cause for the rest is not known. For this sample the table gives some 180,000 clones, of which 65% to 80% were detected only once. The ten top clones hold about 2.5% of the sample. Sequenced material: PBMCs. The receptor set was obtained from a woman aged 30 to 39 in good health and CMV-seropositive.

The chain carries TRBV9 and TRBJ2-1; D unresolved. The CDR3 is made up of 15 amino acids. Germline V gene sequence: CDR1 SGDLS, CDR2 YYNGEE. Trimming cost V 0 bases and J 2 bases, with 9 bases left between them. The CDR3 DNA is TGTGCCAGCAGCGTAGATCTCCAGACCTACAATGAGCAGTTCTTC. This codes for CASSVDLQTYNEQFF.

The chain carries TRBV19 and TRBJ2-2; 8 bases match TRBD1. Germline-derived CDR1 and CDR2 are LNHDA and SQIVND (reference sequence). The junction had 7 bases not matched to a gene; V was cut back by 7 bases and J by 6 bases. The CDR3 totals 14 residues. CDR3 protein: CASKEQGEAGELFF. For the CDR3, the DNA is TGTGCCAGTAAGGAACAGGGGGAGGCCGGGGAGCTGTTTTTT. The full variable domain, rest sourced from reference TRBV19 and TRBJ2-2, is DGGITQSPKYLFRKEGQNVTLSCEQNLNHDAMYWYRQDPGQGLRLIYYSQIVNDFQKGDIAEGYSVSREKKESFPLTVTSAQKNPTAFYLCASKEQGEAGELFFGEGSRLTVL.